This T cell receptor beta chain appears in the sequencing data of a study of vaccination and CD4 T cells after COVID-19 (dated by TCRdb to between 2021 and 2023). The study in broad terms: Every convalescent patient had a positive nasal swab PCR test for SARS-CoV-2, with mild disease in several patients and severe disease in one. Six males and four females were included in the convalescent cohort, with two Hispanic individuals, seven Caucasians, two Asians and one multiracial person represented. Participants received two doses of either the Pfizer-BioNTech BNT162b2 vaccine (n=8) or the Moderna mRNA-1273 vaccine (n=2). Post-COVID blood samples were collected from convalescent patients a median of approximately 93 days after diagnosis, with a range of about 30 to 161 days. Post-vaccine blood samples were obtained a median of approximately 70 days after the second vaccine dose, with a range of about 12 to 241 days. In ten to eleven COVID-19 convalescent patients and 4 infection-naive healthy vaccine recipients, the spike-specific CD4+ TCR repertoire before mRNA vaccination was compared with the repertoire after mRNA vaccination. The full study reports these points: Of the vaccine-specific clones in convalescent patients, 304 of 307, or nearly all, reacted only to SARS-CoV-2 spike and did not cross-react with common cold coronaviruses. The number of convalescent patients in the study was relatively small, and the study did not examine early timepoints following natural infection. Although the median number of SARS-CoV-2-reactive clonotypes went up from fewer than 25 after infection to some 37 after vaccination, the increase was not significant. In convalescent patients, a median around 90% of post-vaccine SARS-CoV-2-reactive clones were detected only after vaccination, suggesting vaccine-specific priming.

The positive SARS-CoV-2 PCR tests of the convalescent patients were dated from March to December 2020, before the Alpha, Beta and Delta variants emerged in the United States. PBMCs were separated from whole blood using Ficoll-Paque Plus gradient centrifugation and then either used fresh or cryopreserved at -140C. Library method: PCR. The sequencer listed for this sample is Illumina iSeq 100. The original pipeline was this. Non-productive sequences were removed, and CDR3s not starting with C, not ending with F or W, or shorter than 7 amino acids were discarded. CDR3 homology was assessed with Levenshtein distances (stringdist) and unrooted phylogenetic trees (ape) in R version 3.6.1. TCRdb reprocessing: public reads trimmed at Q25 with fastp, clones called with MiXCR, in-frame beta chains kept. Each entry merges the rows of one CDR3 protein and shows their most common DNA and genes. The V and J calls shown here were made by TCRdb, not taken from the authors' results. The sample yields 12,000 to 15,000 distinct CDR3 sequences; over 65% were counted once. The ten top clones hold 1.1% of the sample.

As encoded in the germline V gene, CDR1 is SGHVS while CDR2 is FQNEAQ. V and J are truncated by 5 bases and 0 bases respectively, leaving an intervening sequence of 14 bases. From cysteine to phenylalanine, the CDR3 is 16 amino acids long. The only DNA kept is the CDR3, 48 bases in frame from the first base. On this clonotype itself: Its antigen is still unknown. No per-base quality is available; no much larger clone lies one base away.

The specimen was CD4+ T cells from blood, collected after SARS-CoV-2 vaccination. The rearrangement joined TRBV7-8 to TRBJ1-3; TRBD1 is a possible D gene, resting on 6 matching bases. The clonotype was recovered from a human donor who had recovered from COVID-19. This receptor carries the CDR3 CASSKPGASSGNTIYF. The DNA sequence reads TGTGCCAGCAGCAAGCCGGGGGCCAGCTCTGGAAACACCATATATTTT.